Presented here are 16 T cell receptor beta chains from one specimen sequenced in a study of blood T cell repertoires in COVID-19. Profiled with immunoSEQ multiplex PCR; TCRdb holds only in-frame clones, not every one. The sample has 400,000 to 450,000 clones, 89% seen once; the top ten hold 1.5% to 1.7%. The sequenced material came from peripheral blood. The receptors come from a woman aged 40 to 50 with COVID-19, enrolled during active disease.

The chain links TRBV6-5 to TRBJ1-4; D ambiguous. Per germline, CDR1 MNHEY and CDR2 SVGAGI. The V end was cut by 0 bases, the J end by 6 bases, with 8 bases between. This CDR3 comprises 14 residues. CDR3 DNA: TGTGCCAGCAGTTACTCAAGACTTCATGAAAAACTGTTTTTT. Translating gives CASSYSRLHEKLFF.

The chain has TRBV29-1 and TRBJ2-1; TRBD2 aligns across 9 bases. The germline CDR1 and CDR2 sequences are SQVTM and ANQGSEA. The CDR3 runs to 15 residues. The junction had 12 bases not matched to a gene; V was cut back by 4 bases and J by 8 bases. The CDR3 loop is CSVGSAGGIKDEQFF. CDR3 DNA: TGCAGCGTTGGCTCAGCGGGAGGTATAAAAGATGAGCAGTTCTTC.

V gene TRBV2 combines with J gene TRBJ2-7; D is perhaps TRBD1 (5 bases). Germline loops: CDR1 SNHLY, CDR2 FYNNEI. The CDR3 extends over 14 amino acids. CDR3 DNA: TGTGCATACTCAGGGCTAGTCCCGACCTACGAGCAGTACTTC. Amino acids: CAYSGLVPTYEQYF.

This chain connects TRBV5-1 to TRBJ1-1; D call uncertain. V lost 4 bases to trimming and J lost 10 bases, with 11 bases between them. The CDR3 is 11 residues long. Germline V lookup: CDR1 SGHRS, CDR2 YFSETQ. CDR3 amino acids: CASSLVLVAFF. CDR3 in DNA: TGCGCCAGCAGCCTGGTCCTAGTAGCTTTCTTT.

The chain has TRBV9 and TRBJ2-7; D is perhaps TRBD2 (6 bases). The V end was cut by 2 bases, the J end by 5 bases, with 14 bases between. The CDR3 extends over 14 amino acids. Germline assignment: CDR1 SGDLS and CDR2 YYNGEE. This chain's CDR3 is CASSVPGRYNEQYF. The CDR3 coding sequence is TGTGCCAGCAGCGTGCCAGGGAGGTATAACGAGCAGTACTTC.

This clone occurred a few times. This rearrangement joins TRBV6-5 to TRBJ1-5; the D is unclear. V was shortened by 4 bases and J by 3 bases, with 4 bases between the two germline ends. The CDR3 consists of 12 residues. Germline V CDR1 and CDR2: MNHEY, SVGAGI. In DNA form, the CDR3 reads TGTGCCAGCAGTTCCTACAATCAGCCCCAGCATTTT. This codes for CASSSYNQPQHF.

Only a few counts were recorded for this clone. This chain joins TRBV18 and TRBJ2-1, with 9 nucleotides matching TRBD2. The V gene end was trimmed by 6 bases and the J gene end by 0 bases; junction bases not matched to a gene: 3. Germline CDR1 is KGHSH and CDR2 is LQKENI. This CDR3 comprises 15 residues. CDR3 amino acids: CASSTSGLSYNEQFF. CDR3 DNA sequence: TGTGCCAGCTCGACTAGCGGCCTCTCCTACAATGAGCAGTTCTTC.

V gene TRBV6-6 combines with J gene TRBJ1-5; 7 nucleotides line up with TRBD1. V was pared by 5 bases and J by 0 bases, with 10 bases of the junction left unmatched. There are 17 residues in the CDR3. CDR1 is MNHNY and CDR2 is SVGAGI in the germline V gene (reference sequence). In nucleotides, the CDR3 is TGTGCCAGCAGTCTAACCGGACAGGACTATAGCAATCAGCCCCAGCATTTT. It translates to CASSLTGQDYSNQPQHF.

V and J are TRBV4-1 and TRBJ2-7; D unresolved. CDR3 length: 11 residues. V gave up 3 bases and J gave up 5 bases, with 5 bases separating them. Germline V CDR1 and CDR2: MGHRA, YSYEKL. In DNA form, the CDR3 reads TGCGCCAGCAGCCATTCTGACGAGCAGTACTTC. Its translation is CASSHSDEQYF.

The chain has TRBV18 and TRBJ2-7; D ambiguous. Germline V gene lookup returns CDR1 KGHSH and CDR2 LQKENI. The CDR3 runs 12 residues. Trimming took off 0 bases at V and 3 bases at J, with 3 bases between the two ends. The chain's CDR3 is CASSPPSYEQYF. The CDR3 DNA follows: TGTGCCAGCTCACCACCGAGCTACGAGCAGTACTTC.

The rearrangement links TRBV7-9 to TRBJ2-7; D is unresolved. V gave up 7 bases and J gave up 2 bases, with 15 bases separating them. Germline-derived CDR1 and CDR2 are SEHNR and FQNEAQ (reference sequence). The CDR3 is 14 residues long. This CDR3 reads CASTPPRYAYEQYF. DNA of the CDR3: TGTGCCAGCACCCCCCCCAGGTATGCCTACGAGCAGTACTTC.

The gene calls are TRBV9 and TRBJ2-7; 7 nucleotides line up with TRBD2. J lost 1 base, V lost 0 bases, and 1 base had no gene match. CDR1 and CDR2 from the germline V gene are SGDLS and YYNGEE. The CDR3 length is 14 residues. CDR3 protein: CASSVAGRSYEQYF. CDR3 sequence (DNA): TGTGCCAGCAGCGTAGCCGGGAGGTCCTACGAGCAGTACTTC. The full variable domain, with the rest looked up from reference TRBV9 and TRBJ2-7, is DSGVTQTPKHLITATGQRVTLRCSPRSGDLSVYWYQQSLDQGLQFLIQYYNGEERAKGNILERFSAQQFPDLHSELNLSSLELGDSALYFCASSVAGRSYEQYFGPGTRLTVT.

The V gene is TRBV7-2, the J gene TRBJ2-7; TRBD2 aligns across 8 bases. This CDR3 has 16 residues. V lost 5 bases to trimming and J lost 4 bases; unmatched junction nucleotides: 13. CDR1 and CDR2 from the germline V gene are SGHTA and FQGNSA. The DNA for the CDR3 is TGTGCCAGCAGCCCCCCGGGTTCAAGCGGGAGATACGAGCAGTACTTC. It encodes CASSPPGSSGRYEQYF.

This rearrangement joins TRBV5-4 to TRBJ1-2; a weak D match, TRBD1 (6 bases). CDR1 SGHNT and CDR2 YYREEE come from the germline V gene (reference sequence). Trimming pared 4 bases from V and 6 bases from J, leaving 13 bases between. The CDR3 sequence is 13 residues long. CDR3 residues: CASSLAGANGYTF. CDR3 sequence (DNA): TGTGCCAGCAGCCTCGCAGGGGCCAATGGCTACACCTTC.

CDR3 sequence reads: CASSVASMNTEAFF. The DNA for the CDR3 is TGTGCCAGCAGCGTAGCCTCTATGAACACTGAAGCTTTCTTT. The chain has TRBV9 and TRBJ1-1; D not certain. V lost 0 bases and J 0 bases, leaving 6 bases between the germline ends. This CDR3 is 14 amino acids long. The germline V gene has CDR1 SGDLS and CDR2 YYNGEE.

The chain combines TRBV7-9 with TRBJ2-1; 10 bases are a match to TRBD2. There are 16 residues in the CDR3. V shed 2 bases and J 6 bases; nucleotides not matched to a gene: 7. Per the germline V gene, CDR1 is SEHNR and CDR2 is FQNEAQ (reference sequence). The CDR3 DNA follows: TGTGCCAGCAGCTTAAAAGCGGGAGGGCATCGCAATGAGCAGTTCTTC. Its translation: CASSLKAGGHRNEQFF.